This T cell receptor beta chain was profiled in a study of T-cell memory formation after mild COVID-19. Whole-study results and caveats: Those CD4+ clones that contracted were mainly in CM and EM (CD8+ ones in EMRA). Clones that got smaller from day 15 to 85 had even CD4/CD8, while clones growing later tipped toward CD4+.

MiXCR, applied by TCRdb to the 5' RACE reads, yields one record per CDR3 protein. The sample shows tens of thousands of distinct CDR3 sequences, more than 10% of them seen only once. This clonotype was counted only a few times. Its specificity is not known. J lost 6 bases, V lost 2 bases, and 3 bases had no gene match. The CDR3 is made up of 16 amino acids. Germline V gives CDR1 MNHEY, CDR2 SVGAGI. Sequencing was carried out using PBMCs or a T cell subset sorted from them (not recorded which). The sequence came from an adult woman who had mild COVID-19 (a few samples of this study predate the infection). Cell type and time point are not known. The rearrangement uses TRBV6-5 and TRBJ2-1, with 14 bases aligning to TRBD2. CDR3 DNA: TGTGCCAGCAGTTACCCCGGGACTAGCGGGGGCAATGAGCAGTTCTTC. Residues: CASSYPGTSGGNEQFF.